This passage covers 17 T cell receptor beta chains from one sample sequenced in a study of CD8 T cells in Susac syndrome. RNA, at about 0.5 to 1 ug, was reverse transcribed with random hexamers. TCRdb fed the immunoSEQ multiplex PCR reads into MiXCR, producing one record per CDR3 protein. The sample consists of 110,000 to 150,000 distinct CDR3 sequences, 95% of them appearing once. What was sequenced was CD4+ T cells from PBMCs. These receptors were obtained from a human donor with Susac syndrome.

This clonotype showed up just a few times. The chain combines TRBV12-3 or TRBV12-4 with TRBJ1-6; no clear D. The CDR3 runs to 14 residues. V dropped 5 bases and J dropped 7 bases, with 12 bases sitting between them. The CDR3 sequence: CASSPPGFNSPLHF. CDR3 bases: TGTGCCAGCAGTCCCCCCGGGTTCAATTCACCCCTCCACTTT.

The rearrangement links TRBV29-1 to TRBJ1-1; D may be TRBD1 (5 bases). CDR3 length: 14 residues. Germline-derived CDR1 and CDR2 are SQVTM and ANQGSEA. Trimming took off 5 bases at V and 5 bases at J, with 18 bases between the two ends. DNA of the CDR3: TGCAGCGTTAAGGGGAGTACGGGGATGACTGAAGCTTTCTTT. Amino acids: CSVKGSTGMTEAFF.

The CDR3 DNA reads as TGTGCCAGCGCTATAGCGGGAGGGCCCTACGAGCAGTACTTC. Its protein is CASAIAGGPYEQYF. The chain links TRBV3-1 to TRBJ2-7, with TRBD2 identical over 11 bases. The length of the CDR3 is 14 residues. Germline values: CDR1 LGHDT, CDR2 YNNKEL (reference sequence). Losses at the gene ends were 8 bases for V and 2 bases for J; bases not matched to a gene: 5.

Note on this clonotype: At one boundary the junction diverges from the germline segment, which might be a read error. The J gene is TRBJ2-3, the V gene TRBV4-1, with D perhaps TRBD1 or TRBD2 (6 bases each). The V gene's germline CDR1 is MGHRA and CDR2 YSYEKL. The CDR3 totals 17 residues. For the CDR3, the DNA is TGCGCCAGCAGCAAAGAAGCAGGTGGGGGGCGCACAGATACGCAGTATTTT. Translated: CASSKEAGGGRTDTQYF.

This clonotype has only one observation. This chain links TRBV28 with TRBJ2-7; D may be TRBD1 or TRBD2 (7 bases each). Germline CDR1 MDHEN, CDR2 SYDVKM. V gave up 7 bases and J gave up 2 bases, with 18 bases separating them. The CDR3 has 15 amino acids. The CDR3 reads CASTPGGGTTYEQYF. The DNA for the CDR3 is TGTGCCAGCACTCCAGGGGGGGGGACAACCTACGAGCAGTACTTC.

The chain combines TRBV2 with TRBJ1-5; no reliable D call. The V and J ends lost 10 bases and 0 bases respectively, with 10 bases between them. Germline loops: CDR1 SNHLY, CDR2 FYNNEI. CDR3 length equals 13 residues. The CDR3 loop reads CATRKDSNQPQHF. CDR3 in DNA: TGTGCCACCCGAAAGGATAGCAATCAGCCCCAGCATTTT.

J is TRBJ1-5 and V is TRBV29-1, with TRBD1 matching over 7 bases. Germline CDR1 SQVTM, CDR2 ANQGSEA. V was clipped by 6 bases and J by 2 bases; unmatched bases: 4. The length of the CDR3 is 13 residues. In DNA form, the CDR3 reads TGCAGCGTCGAAACAGGGGGCAATCAGCCCCAGCATTTT. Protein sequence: CSVETGGNQPQHF.

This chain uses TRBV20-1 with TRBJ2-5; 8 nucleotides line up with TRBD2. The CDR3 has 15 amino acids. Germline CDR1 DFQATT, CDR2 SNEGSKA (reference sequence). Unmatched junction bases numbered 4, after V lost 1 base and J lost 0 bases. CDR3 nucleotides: TGCAGTGCTAGAGCACGGGGGGGGTACCAAGAGACCCAGTACTTC. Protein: CSARARGGYQETQYF.

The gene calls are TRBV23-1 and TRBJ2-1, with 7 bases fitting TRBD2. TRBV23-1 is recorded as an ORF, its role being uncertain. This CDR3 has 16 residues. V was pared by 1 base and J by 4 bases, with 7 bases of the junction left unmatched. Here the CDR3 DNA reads TGCGCCAGCAGTCAATTTGGGGGGGTGGTATACAATGAGCAGTTCTTC. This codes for CASSQFGGVVYNEQFF.

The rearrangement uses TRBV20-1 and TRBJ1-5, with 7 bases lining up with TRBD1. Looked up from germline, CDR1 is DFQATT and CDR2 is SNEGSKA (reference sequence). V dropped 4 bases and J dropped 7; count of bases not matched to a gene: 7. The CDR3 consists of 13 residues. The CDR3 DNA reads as TGCAGTGCTAAGATACAGGGGTTCCAGCCCCAGCATTTT. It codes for CSAKIQGFQPQHF.

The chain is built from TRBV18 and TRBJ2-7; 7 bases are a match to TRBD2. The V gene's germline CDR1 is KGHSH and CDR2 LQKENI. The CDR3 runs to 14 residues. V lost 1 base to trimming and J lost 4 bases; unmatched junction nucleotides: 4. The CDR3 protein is CASSPLIGGYEQYF. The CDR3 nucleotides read TGTGCCAGCTCACCACTCATCGGGGGGTACGAGCAGTACTTC.

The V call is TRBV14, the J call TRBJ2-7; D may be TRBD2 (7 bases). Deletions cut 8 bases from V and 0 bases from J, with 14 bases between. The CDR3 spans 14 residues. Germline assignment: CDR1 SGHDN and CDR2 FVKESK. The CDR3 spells CASSPRGGSYEQYF. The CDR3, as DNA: TGTGCCAGCTCTCCGAGGGGGGGCTCCTACGAGCAGTACTTC.

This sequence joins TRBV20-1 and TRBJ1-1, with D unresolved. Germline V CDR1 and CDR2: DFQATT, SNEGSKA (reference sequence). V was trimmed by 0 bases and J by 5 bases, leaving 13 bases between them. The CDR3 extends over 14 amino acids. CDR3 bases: TGCAGTGCTAGAGATCCGGGGTCTTCAACTGAAGCTTTCTTT. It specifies CSARDPGSSTEAFF.

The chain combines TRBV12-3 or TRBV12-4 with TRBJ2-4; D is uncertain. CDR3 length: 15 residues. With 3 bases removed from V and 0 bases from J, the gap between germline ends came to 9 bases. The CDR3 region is CASSFPAIAKNIQYF. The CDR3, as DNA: TGTGCCAGCAGTTTCCCAGCTATAGCCAAAAACATTCAGTACTTC.

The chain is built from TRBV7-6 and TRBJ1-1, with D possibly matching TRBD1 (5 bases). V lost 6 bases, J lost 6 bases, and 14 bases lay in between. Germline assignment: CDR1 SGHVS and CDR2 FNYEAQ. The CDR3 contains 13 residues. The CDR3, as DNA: TGTGCCAGCAGGCAGACGGGGGACGCTGAAGCTTTCTTT. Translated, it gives CASRQTGDAEAFF.

The CDR3 region is CASSQTWGGGETQYF. CDR3 sequence (DNA): TGTGCCAGCAGCCAAACATGGGGGGGCGGGGAGACCCAGTACTTC. The V and J genes are TRBV3-1 and TRBJ2-5; a possible D gene is TRBD2 (7 bases). The germline V gene has CDR1 LGHDT and CDR2 YNNKEL (reference sequence). Trimming removed 2 bases at V and 5 bases at J, with 15 bases between. The CDR3 totals 15 residues.

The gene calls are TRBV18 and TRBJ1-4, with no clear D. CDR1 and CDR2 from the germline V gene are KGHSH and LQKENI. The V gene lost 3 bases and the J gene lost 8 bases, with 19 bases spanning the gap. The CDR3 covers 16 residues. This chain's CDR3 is CASSPLSGIVEEKLFF. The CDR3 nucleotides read TGTGCCAGCTCACCGCTCTCGGGGATCGTGGAGGAAAAACTGTTTTTT.